The clone carrying this T cell receptor (beta chain) was recorded a few times. What it binds is not known. The germline V gene has CDR1 SGDLS and CDR2 YYNGEE. The V and J ends lost 1 base and 0 bases respectively, with 8 bases between them. CDR3 length: 14 amino acids. This record comes from a study of regulatory T cells in long-lasting Graves disease. Study-level results: Persistent Graves' patients showed less TCR diversity than newly diagnosed patients showed.

Sample time point: newly diagnosed GD, antithyroid drugs for less than 3 months. Researchers made the TCR library from RNA that was extracted from PBMCs. Diagnosing Graves' disease relied on the American Thyroid Association guidelines. CDR3-region Arm-PCR and iRepertoire HTBI primers produced the TCR beta libraries. In TCRdb, the multiplex PCR reads were re-called with MiXCR into one record per CDR3 protein. The data hold approximately 470,000 distinct CDR3 sequences, with 15% to 20% observed a single time. This same sample was also taken into another study, of T cells in Graves' hyperthyroidism and ophthalmopathy.

The chain is built from TRBV9 and TRBJ2-7; D not certain. This specimen consisted of peripheral blood mononuclear cells (PBMCs), obtained at new diagnosis, from a patient treated with antithyroid drugs. This receptor was obtained from a man in his forties with Graves disease. This CDR3 reads CASSVRAGSYEQYF. The DNA of the CDR3 is TGTGCCAGCAGCGTAAGGGCAGGCTCCTACGAGCAGTACTTC.